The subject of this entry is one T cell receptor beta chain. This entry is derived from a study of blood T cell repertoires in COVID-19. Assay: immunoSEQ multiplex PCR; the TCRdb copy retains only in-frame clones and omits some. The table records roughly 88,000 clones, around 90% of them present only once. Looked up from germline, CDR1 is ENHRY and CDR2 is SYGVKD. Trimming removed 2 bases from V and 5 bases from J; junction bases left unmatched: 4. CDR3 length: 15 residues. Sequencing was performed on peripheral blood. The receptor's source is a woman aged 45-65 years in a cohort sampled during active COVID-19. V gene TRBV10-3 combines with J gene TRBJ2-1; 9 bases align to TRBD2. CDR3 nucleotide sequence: TGTGCCATCAGTGAGATAGCGGGAGCCGACAATGAGCAGTTCTTC. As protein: CAISEIAGADNEQFF.